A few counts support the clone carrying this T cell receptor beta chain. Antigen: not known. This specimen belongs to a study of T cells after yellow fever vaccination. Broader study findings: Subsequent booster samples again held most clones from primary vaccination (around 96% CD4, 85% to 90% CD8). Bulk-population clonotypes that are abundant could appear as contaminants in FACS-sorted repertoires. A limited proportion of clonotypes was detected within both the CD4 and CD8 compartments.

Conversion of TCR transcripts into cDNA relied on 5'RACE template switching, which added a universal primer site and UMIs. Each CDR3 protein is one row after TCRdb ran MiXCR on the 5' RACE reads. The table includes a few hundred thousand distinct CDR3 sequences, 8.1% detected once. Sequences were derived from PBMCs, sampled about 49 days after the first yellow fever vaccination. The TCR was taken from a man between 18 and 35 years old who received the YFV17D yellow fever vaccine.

In nucleotides, the CDR3 is TGCGCCAGCAGCTTTAGGGGCCTTCGGGGAAACATTCAGTACTTC. It encodes CASSFRGLRGNIQYF. This sequence joins TRBV5-1 and TRBJ2-4; perhaps D is TRBD1 or TRBD2 (5 bases each). V lost 2 bases, J lost 6 bases, and 15 bases lay in between. The CDR3 length is 15 residues. CDR1 SGHRS and CDR2 YFSETQ come from the germline V gene.